This TCR beta chain was found in a study of T-cell reconstitution after alpha-beta-depleted transplantation in children. About this clonotype: Its antigen is not known.

The V gene lost 5 bases and the J gene lost 3 bases, with 8 bases spanning the gap. Germline V lookup: CDR1 LNHDA, CDR2 SQIVND (reference sequence). The CDR3 spans 13 residues. The TCRbeta library was prepared with unique molecular identifiers. MiXCR was run by TCRdb on the PCR reads, yielding one entry per CDR3 protein. The profile shows about a million distinct CDR3 sequences, about 30% of them singletons. Study results and limitations: A year post-transplant, T-cell counts and diversity derived mostly from newly produced T cells. After transplant, at about two months, alpha-beta T cells were reportedly derived from several hundred expanded graft clones. Diversity of TCRbeta at day 60 was high in some patients, arising from surviving recipient T cells and thymic progenitors.

The rearrangement uses TRBV19 and TRBJ1-3; D uncertain. The source material was PBMCs, mostly from graft donor cells, sampled 360 days after TCRalphabeta/CD19-depleted stem cell transplant. This TCR was recovered from a boy under three years old who had a stem cell transplant for SCID, so the T cells may come from the graft donor. The CDR3: CASSLKHGNTIYF. As DNA, the CDR3 is TGTGCCAGTAGTCTGAAGCATGGAAACACCATATATTTT.